This note documents a single TCR beta chain sequence. Its antigen is undetermined. The source of the sample is a study of T cell responses to AZD1222 COVID-19 vaccine. Overall study findings and caveats: Repertoires in all cases were sampled only once the peak T cell response had passed. Most donors were white British and more were female, and clonal diversity was possibly underestimated.

The V gene lost 2 bases and the J gene lost 9 bases, with 12 bases spanning the gap. Germline V gene sequence: CDR1 MGHRA, CDR2 YSYEKL. This CDR3 region has 13 residues. The protocol was immunoSEQ multiplex PCR, while the TCRdb copy is restricted to in-frame clones and leaves out a portion. The sample holds about 86,000 clones; roughly 89% are singletons and the top ten take roughly 2.3%. The sequence was obtained from an adult in good health. The chain has TRBV4-1 and TRBJ2-3; a possible D gene is TRBD2 (6 bases). Sequencing used peripheral blood, obtained on day 0 of AZD1222 vaccination. The CDR3 DNA is TGCGCCAGCAGCCAACGGGACTCCCGCACGCAGTATTTT. This sequence encodes CASSQRDSRTQYF.